This T cell receptor beta chain is drawn from a study of blood T cell repertoires in COVID-19. Study at large: Both acute and convalescent COVID-19 samples were obtained from the United States, Italy and Spain. From T cells, B-cell-depleted T cells, or PBMCs came the material, which was cDNA or gDNA.

The CDR3 spans 15 residues. Trimming at V came to 6 bases and at J to 7 bases, leaving 8 bases not matched to a gene. From germline, CDR1 is SGHAT and CDR2 FQNNGV. Authors' data handling: Reference gene primer amplification gave nucleated cell count estimates. The table came from immunoSEQ multiplex PCR; TCRdb's copy has only in-frame clones and leaves some out. From that table come the V and J calls and clone size; the DNA was used to work out D and trimming. Here the sample spans under 250,000 clones, around 84% being singletons. The receptor was isolated from a middle-aged man with active or convalescent COVID-19. This chain connects TRBV11-2 to TRBJ1-6, with 8 bases matching TRBD1. The sequencing sample was made of peripheral blood. CDR3 DNA: TGTGCCAGCAGTTCGAGGACAGGGTGGAATTCACCCCTCCACTTT. It encodes CASSSRTGWNSPLHF.